This TCR beta chain was recorded in a study of blood T cell repertoires in COVID-19. About the research overall: Material from acute and convalescent COVID-19 was sourced from the United States, Italy and Spain. PBMCs, B-cell-depleted T cells, or T cells were the source of the cDNA or gDNA that made up the material.

In the case of this clone: A read error may produce the germline difference seen at one junction end.

This CDR3 is built from 15 residues. The V gene's germline CDR1 is LNHDA and CDR2 SQIVND (reference sequence). Seattle patients were enrolled while actively infected and followed longitudinally. TCRdb's table, derived via immunoSEQ multiplex PCR, lists solely in-frame clones and lacks some. The sample shows some 180,000 clones, about four fifths of them seen only once. The source material was peripheral blood. The chain combines TRBV19 with TRBJ2-2; TRBD1 agrees at 9 bases. This receptor was obtained from a woman aged 40 to 55 with COVID-19, enrolled during active disease. As DNA, the CDR3 is TGTGCCAGTATTATACCGGGACAGGGAACCGGGGAGCTGTTTTTT. Protein sequence: CASIIPGQGTGELFF.